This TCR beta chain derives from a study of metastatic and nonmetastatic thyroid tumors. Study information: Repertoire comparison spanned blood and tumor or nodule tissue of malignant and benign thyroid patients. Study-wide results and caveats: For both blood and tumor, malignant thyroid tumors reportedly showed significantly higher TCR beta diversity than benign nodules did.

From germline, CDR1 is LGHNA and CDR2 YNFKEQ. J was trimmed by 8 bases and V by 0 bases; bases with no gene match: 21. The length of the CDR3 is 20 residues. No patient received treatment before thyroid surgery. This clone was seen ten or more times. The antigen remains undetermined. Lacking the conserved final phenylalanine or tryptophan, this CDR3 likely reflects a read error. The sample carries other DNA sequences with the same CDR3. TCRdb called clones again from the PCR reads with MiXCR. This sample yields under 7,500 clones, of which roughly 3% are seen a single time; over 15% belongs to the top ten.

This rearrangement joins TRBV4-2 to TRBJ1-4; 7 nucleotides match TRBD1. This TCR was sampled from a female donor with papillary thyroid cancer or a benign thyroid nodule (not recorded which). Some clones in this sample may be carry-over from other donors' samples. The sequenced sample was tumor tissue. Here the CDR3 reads CASSQDRTGSSSIRGEKLFL. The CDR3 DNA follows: TGTGCCAGCAGCCAAGACAGGACAGGATCCTCTTCGATCCGGGGAGAAAAACTGTTTCTT.